One and the same sample provided the 24 T cell receptor beta chains below, sequenced in a study of blood T cell repertoires in COVID-19. Repertoires were generated with immunoSEQ multiplex PCR, while TCRdb's copy carries only in-frame clones and drops some. Here the sample spans fewer than 300,000 clones, approximately 88% being singletons. The material sequenced was PBMCs or T cells enriched from blood (not recorded which). These receptors all come from a woman in her thirties or forties with acute COVID-19.

The J gene is TRBJ1-2, the V gene TRBV9; TRBD1 matches 8 bases. This CDR3 comprises 15 residues. V dropped 0 bases and J dropped 8; count of bases not matched to a gene: 9. Germline CDR1 SGDLS, CDR2 YYNGEE. This CDR3 is CASSVADRDMRGYTF. The CDR3 DNA sequence: TGTGCCAGCAGCGTAGCGGACAGGGACATGCGAGGCTACACCTTC.

This clone was seen a single time. The rearrangement joins TRBV9 to TRBJ2-7; 10 nucleotides match TRBD1. This CDR3 spans 13 amino acids. The junction had 2 bases not matched to a gene; V was cut back by 2 bases and J by 6 bases. Germline V gives CDR1 SGDLS, CDR2 YYNGEE. CDR3 DNA sequence: TGTGCCAGCAGCGTGGGACAGGGGACCGAGCAGTACGTC. Translating it yields CASSVGQGTEQYV.

The chain combines TRBV5-4 with TRBJ2-1; D perhaps matches TRBD2 (5 bases). The CDR3 has 15 residues. V lost 1 base, J lost 9 bases, and 17 bases lay in between. Germline V gene data show CDR1 as SGHNT and CDR2 as YYREEE (reference sequence). The CDR3 protein is CASSLFFSLGSEQFF. The CDR3 DNA follows: TGTGCCAGCAGCTTGTTTTTTAGTTTGGGGAGTGAGCAGTTCTTC.

The chain uses TRBV6-6 and TRBJ1-2; 9 bases map to TRBD1. V was clipped by 7 bases and J by 2 bases; unmatched bases: 5. CDR1 MNHNY and CDR2 SVGAGI come from the germline V gene (reference sequence). The CDR3 consists of 14 residues. In DNA form, the CDR3 reads TGTGCCAGCACGACAGGGGGTAGGAACTATGGCTACACCTTC. Its translation is CASTTGGRNYGYTF.

The rearrangement uses TRBV10-2 and TRBJ2-1; D is perhaps TRBD2 (6 bases). The CDR3 loop spans 15 amino acids. The germline CDR1 and CDR2 sequences are WSHSY and SAAADI. Trimming pared 6 bases from V and 0 bases from J, leaving 12 bases between. The CDR3 loop is CASRLAASSYNEQFF. The DNA for the CDR3 is TGCGCCAGCAGGTTAGCGGCGAGCTCCTACAATGAGCAGTTCTTC.

This clone was observed a single time. The J gene is TRBJ2-7, the V gene TRBV5-4; 9 bases line up with TRBD2. This CDR3 is built from 15 residues. Germline V lookup: CDR1 SGHNT, CDR2 YYREEE (reference sequence). V lost 5 bases to trimming and J lost 3 bases; unmatched junction nucleotides: 9. CDR3 amino acids: CASRLPSGDLYEQYF. The CDR3 bases are TGTGCCAGCAGACTTCCTAGCGGGGACCTCTACGAGCAGTACTTC.

The CDR3 DNA follows: TGTGCCCGTCAAGAGACCCAGTACTTC. Encoded protein: CARQETQYF. This chain uses TRBV9 with TRBJ2-5, with D unresolved. This CDR3 is 9 amino acids long. The germline V gene has CDR1 SGDLS and CDR2 YYNGEE. V was trimmed by 10 bases and J by 2 bases, leaving 3 bases between them. Full variable domain (outside the CDR3, taken from reference TRBV9 and TRBJ2-5): DSGVTQTPKHLITATGQRVTLRCSPRSGDLSVYWYQQSLDQGLQFLIQYYNGEERAKGNILERFSAQQFPDLHSELNLSSLELGDSALYFCARQETQYFGPGTRLLVL.

This chain connects TRBV2 to TRBJ2-1; 16 positions agree with TRBD2. Unmatched junction bases numbered 7, after V lost 6 bases and J lost 8 bases. The CDR3 sequence is 16 residues long. Germline loops: CDR1 SNHLY, CDR2 FYNNEI. As DNA, the CDR3 is TGTGCCAGCAGGCCGGGACTAGCGGGAGGGCCCTATGAGCAGTTCTTC. Translating gives CASRPGLAGGPYEQFF.

The chain combines TRBV5-6 with TRBJ1-1, with 9 bases lining up with TRBD1. CDR1 and CDR2 from the germline V gene are SGHDT and YYEEEE. V trimming: 4 bases; J trimming: 4 bases; junction bases outside the gene matches: 5. The CDR3 is 14 amino acids. The CDR3 here is CASSLGQGSTEAFF. Here the CDR3 DNA reads TGTGCCAGCAGCCTTGGACAGGGGAGCACTGAAGCTTTCTTT.

V usage is TRBV5-1 and J usage is TRBJ1-2; no definite D call. The CDR3 contains 14 residues. Germline-derived CDR1 and CDR2 are SGHRS and YFSETQ. V was cut by 3 bases and J by 4 bases, with 13 bases left in between. In DNA form, the CDR3 reads TGCGCCAGCAGCTCGACCGTCAGACTCTATGGCTACACCTTC. Translated, it gives CASSSTVRLYGYTF.

The chain uses TRBV25-1 and TRBJ1-6; 7 positions match TRBD1. Germline loops: CDR1 MGHDK, CDR2 SYGVNS. The CDR3 spans 15 residues. The trim removed 1 base at V and 7 bases at J, leaving 4 bases unmatched. The CDR3 reads CASSESVRGNSPLHF. CDR3 sequence (DNA): TGTGCCAGCAGTGAATCTGTCAGGGGGAATTCACCCCTCCACTTT.

The chain couples TRBV6-6 to TRBJ1-3; D call uncertain. CDR3 length: 15 residues. Germline V CDR1 and CDR2: MNHNY, SVGAGI (reference sequence). V lost 7 bases, J lost 0 bases, and 13 bases lay in between. CDR3 nucleotide sequence: TGTGCCAGCAATCCCGCGGGTGACTCTGGAAACACCATATATTTT. Translation gives CASNPAGDSGNTIYF.

The rearrangement joins TRBV7-2 to TRBJ2-7, with unresolved D. Germline CDR1 and CDR2: SGHTA and FQGNSA. With 1 base removed from V and 5 bases from J, the gap between germline ends came to 9 bases. The CDR3 has 13 amino acids. For the CDR3, the DNA is TGTGCCAGCAGCTTAGAGGTTGGAGACGAGCAGTACGTC. The encoded protein is CASSLEVGDEQYV.

This clone occurred once. V usage is TRBV4-2 and J usage is TRBJ2-1; 9 positions match TRBD2. J was trimmed by 2 bases and V by 0 bases; bases with no gene match: 5. Germline V gene sequence: CDR1 LGHNA, CDR2 YNFKEQ. This CDR3 region has 17 residues. The CDR3 DNA is TGTGCCAGCAGCCAAGAATATAGCGGGGGTACCTACAATGAGCAGTTCTTC. It is translated as CASSQEYSGGTYNEQFF.

This chain links TRBV23-1 with TRBJ1-6; D not resolved. TRBV23-1 has ORF status, its function being uncertain. The CDR3 sequence is 16 residues long. Trimming pared 0 bases from V and 5 bases from J, leaving 11 bases between. CDR3: CASSQSAGWNNSPLHF. CDR3 DNA sequence: TGCGCCAGCAGTCAATCGGCAGGATGGAATAATTCACCCCTCCACTTT.

This clone showed up just once. The gene calls are TRBV10-1 and TRBJ2-5; D possibly corresponds to TRBD2 (6 bases). The length of the CDR3 is 15 residues. The V gene's germline CDR1 is WNHNN and CDR2 SYGVQD (reference sequence). The V end was cut by 0 bases, the J end by 1 base, with 9 bases between. The DNA of the CDR3 is TGCGCCAGCAGTGAGTCAGCGGGTATCCAAGAGACCCAGTACTTC. As protein: CASSESAGIQETQYF.

V and J are TRBV7-8 and TRBJ2-1; 7 positions agree with TRBD2. CDR3 length equals 15 residues. V shed 1 base, J shed 8 bases, and the junction held 8 bases outside the gene matches. CDR1 is SGHVS, CDR2 FQNEAQ, per germline. CDR3 sequence (DNA): TGTGCCAGCAGCTTAGGGACTAGAGGATATGATGAGCAGTTCTTC. It specifies CASSLGTRGYDEQFF.

V is TRBV2 and J is TRBJ1-4; no reliable D call. V was pared by 4 bases and J by 11 bases, with 5 bases between. This CDR3 spans 10 amino acids. The germline V gene has CDR1 SNHLY and CDR2 FYNNEI. The DNA of the CDR3 is TGTGCCAGCAGTGCGAGGAAACTGTTTTTT. As protein: CASSARKLFF.

The genes are TRBV19 and TRBJ2-7; D perhaps matches TRBD1 (7 bases). CDR3 size: 15 residues. Germline V CDR1 and CDR2: LNHDA, SQIVND (reference sequence). The ends were cut back, 7 bases at V and 0 bases at J, with 16 bases in the middle. The CDR3 bases are TGTGCCAGTACCAGGTGGCGGGACAGCTCCTACGAGCAGTACTTC. This gives the protein CASTRWRDSSYEQYF.

The chain couples TRBV11-3 to TRBJ1-2, with D hard to call. CDR1 SGHNT and CDR2 YENEEA come from the germline V gene. V lost 5 bases and J lost 8, with 21 bases in between. The CDR3 extends over 15 amino acids. The CDR3 coding sequence is TGTGCCAGCAGCCCCCCGGGCCCGGGGAGAGACGGCTACACCTTC. As protein: CASSPPGPGRDGYTF.

V gene TRBV18 combines with J gene TRBJ2-7; 7 bases are a match to TRBD1. The ends lost 1 base at V and 3 bases at J; junction bases unmatched: 3. This CDR3 spans 14 amino acids. In germline, CDR1 is KGHSH, CDR2 LQKENI. The CDR3: CASSPQDRIYEQYF. CDR3 bases: TGTGCCAGCTCACCACAGGACAGGATCTACGAGCAGTACTTC.

The DNA of the CDR3 is TGTGCCAGCAGCCGCCAAGGGACTAGCGGGAGCTACGAGCAGTACTTC. It is translated as CASSRQGTSGSYEQYF. The chain joins TRBV6-2 or TRBV6-3 to TRBJ2-7; TRBD2 matches at 14 bases. Germline V gene lookup returns CDR1 MNHEY and CDR2 SVGEGT. V trimming: 6 bases; J trimming: 3 bases; junction bases outside the gene matches: 7. This CDR3 is 16 amino acids long.

To note about this clone: Relative to the germline gene, one junction end is altered; a read error may explain this. The gene calls are TRBV2 and TRBJ1-1; 7 positions match TRBD1. This CDR3 has 14 amino acids. Germline values: CDR1 SNHLY, CDR2 FYNNEI. The CDR3 is CASSEEWDSPMWIF. CDR3 DNA sequence: TGTGCCAGCAGTGAAGAGTGGGACAGCCCTATGTGGATCTTT.

This chain joins TRBV5-1 and TRBJ2-7; 14 bases are a match to TRBD2. The CDR3 has 16 amino acids. Germline lookup yields CDR1 SGHRS and CDR2 YFSETQ. CDR3: CAGATSGRAGGYEQYF. The CDR3 DNA reads TGCGCTGGGGCGACTAGCGGGAGGGCCGGGGGCTACGAGCAGTACTTC.